These 13 T cell receptor beta chains share one sample of origin, sequenced in a study of shared clonotypes between healthy human individuals. The method was immunoSEQ multiplex PCR; TCRdb's version includes in-frame clones alone and lacks a portion of them. The sample has a few million clones; more than 80% are singletons. Material for sequencing was naive CD4+ T cells from PBMCs. The subset: CD45RA+ positively selected. These receptors originate from a man between 18 and 29 years old in good health. Some clones in this sample may be carry-over from other donors' samples.

The chain uses TRBV9 and TRBJ1-3; D unresolved. With 6 bases removed from V and 0 bases from J, the gap between germline ends came to 13 bases. This CDR3 is built from 15 residues. CDR1 and CDR2 (germline): SGDLS, YYNGEE. CDR3 nucleotide sequence: TGTGCCAGCACCGACGGGAGACGCTCTGGAAACACCATATATTTT. Encoded protein: CASTDGRRSGNTIYF.

The chain is built from TRBV9 and TRBJ2-4; 7 positions agree with TRBD2. CDR1 and CDR2 from the germline V gene are SGDLS and YYNGEE. J was trimmed by 8 bases and V by 0 bases; bases with no gene match: 5. The CDR3 spans 14 residues. The DNA of the CDR3 is TGTGCCAGCAGCGTAGCCCCTGGGAGGGACATTCAGTACTTC. This gives the protein CASSVAPGRDIQYF.

This chain links TRBV7-8 with TRBJ1-5, with 7 bases lining up with TRBD1. V lost 5 bases to trimming and J lost 0 bases; unmatched junction nucleotides: 13. Germline lookup yields CDR1 SGHVS and CDR2 FQNEAQ. The CDR3 sequence is 18 residues long. This CDR3 reads CASSLRQGLAYSNQPQHF. The CDR3 region has the DNA TGTGCCAGCAGCCTCCGACAGGGACTAGCTTATAGCAATCAGCCCCAGCATTTT.

The rearrangement uses TRBV9 and TRBJ1-3; D ambiguous. The CDR3 totals 13 residues. CDR1 and CDR2 (germline): SGDLS, YYNGEE. Between the trimmed V and J ends, which lost 5 bases and 3 bases, there was a span of 9 bases. The CDR3 nucleotides are TGTGCCAGCAGACCATGGGATGGAAACACCATATATTTT. It codes for CASRPWDGNTIYF.

The rearrangement joins TRBV25-1 to TRBJ1-1; the D gene is possibly TRBD1 (5 bases). The CDR3 contains 17 residues. The germline V and J ends were trimmed by 2 bases and 3 bases, with 19 bases remaining between them. Germline CDR1 MGHDK, CDR2 SYGVNS. CDR3 protein: CASSERALRGPDTEAFF. The CDR3 DNA reads TGTGCCAGCAGTGAACGGGCCCTGAGGGGCCCGGACACTGAAGCTTTCTTT.

This clone has just one count. The V call is TRBV14, the J call TRBJ2-2; 7 bases line up with TRBD2. Germline trimming cut 1 base from V and 4 bases from J; bases unmatched to any gene: 9. CDR1 and CDR2 (germline): SGHDN, FVKESK. This CDR3 spans 17 amino acids. CDR3 coding DNA: TGTGCCAGCAGCCAAGTATGGTGGGAGCGGGGCACCGGGGAGCTGTTTTTT. Residues: CASSQVWWERGTGELFF.

The chain links TRBV18 to TRBJ1-5, with a tentative D call TRBD1 (5 bases). Trimming left V 5 bases short and J 2 bases short, with 16 bases between. The CDR3 runs 16 residues. CDR1 and CDR2 from the germline V gene are KGHSH and LQKENI. The CDR3 region has the DNA TGTGCCAGCTCAGCGGCGGGGGGAGGAGGCAATCAGCCCCAGCATTTT. Protein sequence: CASSAAGGGGNQPQHF.

The V gene is TRBV29-1, the J gene TRBJ1-3; 8 nucleotides line up with TRBD1. Germline CDR1 is SQVTM and CDR2 is ANQGSEA. J lost 4 bases, V lost 7 bases, and 15 bases had no gene match. The CDR3 length is 16 residues. Here the CDR3 reads CSAGDDRGLNGNTIYF. The CDR3 region has the DNA TGCAGCGCCGGGGATGACAGGGGTTTAAACGGAAACACCATATATTTT.

V and J are TRBV7-9 and TRBJ1-2; D is unclear. This CDR3 contains 13 residues. The V and J ends lost 3 bases and 4 bases respectively, with 9 bases between them. Germline V lookup: CDR1 SEHNR, CDR2 FQNEAQ (reference sequence). CDR3 coding DNA: TGTGCCAGCAGCTTTCAACACCTCTATGGCTACACCTTC. This gives the protein CASSFQHLYGYTF.

V gene TRBV7-2 combines with J gene TRBJ2-3; D remains ambiguous. The length of the CDR3 is 12 residues. V lost 8 bases to trimming and J lost 4 bases, with 10 bases between them. Germline assignment: CDR1 SGHTA and CDR2 FQGNSA. The CDR3 DNA sequence: TGTGCCAGCCATTGGGTTGCAGATACGCAGTATTTT. It translates to CASHWVADTQYF.

The chain couples TRBV7-2 to TRBJ2-4; D remains unclear. The CDR3 length is 15 residues. Germline V gives CDR1 SGHTA, CDR2 FQGNSA. V lost 5 bases to trimming and J lost 1 base, with 12 bases between them. The CDR3 sequence: CASSPSWGAKNIQYF. DNA for the CDR3: TGTGCCAGCAGCCCCAGTTGGGGTGCCAAAAACATTCAGTACTTC.

The J gene is TRBJ1-2, the V gene TRBV27; D gene ambiguous. Per the germline V gene, CDR1 is MNHEY and CDR2 is SMNVEV (reference sequence). The ends were cut back, 4 bases at V and 1 base at J, with 13 bases in the middle. The CDR3 totals 15 residues. The CDR3 DNA follows: TGTGCCAGCAGTTCGCCCCTCCGGGGTAACTATGGCTACACCTTC. Translated: CASSSPLRGNYGYTF.

This chain links TRBV5-1 with TRBJ1-4, with 9 bases that match TRBD1. Germline trimming cut 4 bases from V and 8 bases from J; bases unmatched to any gene: 6. Germline V gene data show CDR1 as SGHRS and CDR2 as YFSETQ. This CDR3 has 14 amino acids. The CDR3 region has the DNA TGCGCCAGCAGCGGGACAGGGCACGAGGAAAAACTGTTTTTT. Translation: CASSGTGHEEKLFF. The full variable domain, with the rest looked up from reference TRBV5-1 and TRBJ1-4, is KAGVTQTPRYLIKTRGQQVTLSCSPISGHRSVSWYQQTPGQGLQFLFEYFSETQRNKGNFPGRFSGRQFSNSRSEMNVSTLELGDSALYLCASSGTGHEEKLFFGSGTQLSVL.